This paragraph covers one T cell receptor beta chain sequence. Amplified regions were TCR beta CDR3 sequences from RNA transcripts. Researchers ran a first-round RT-PCR on the TCR CDR3 using the HTBI primer set. MiXCR, run by TCRdb on the multiplex PCR reads, gives a single entry per CDR3 protein. The sample includes about 400,000 distinct CDR3 sequences, about a sixth seen only once; the top ten take about 14%. These data are taken from a study of T cells in Graves' hyperthyroidism and ophthalmopathy. Diagnoses were made from clinical symptoms, serum measures (thyroxine and TRAb), thyroid ultrasound and orbital computed tomography. This CDR3 region has 15 residues. V shed 4 bases and J shed 9 bases, with 19 bases lying between them. Germline V gene lookup returns CDR1 LNHDA and CDR2 SQIVND (reference sequence).

The J gene is TRBJ2-1, the V gene TRBV19; maybe TRBD2 (7 bases). Material: blood. The TCR comes from a woman aged 18-29 years with Graves' hyperthyroidism. CDR3 residues: CASSTLGGGGGEQFF. CDR3 sequence (DNA): TGTGCCAGTAGTACTCTGGGGGGCGGGGGTGGTGAGCAGTTCTTC. The full variable domain, its missing parts supplied by reference TRBV19 and TRBJ2-1, is DGGITQSPKYLFRKEGQNVTLSCEQNLNHDAMYWYRQDPGQGLRLIYYSQIVNDFQKGDIAEGYSVSREKKESFPLTVTSAQKNPTAFYLCASSTLGGGGGEQFFGPGTRLTVL.